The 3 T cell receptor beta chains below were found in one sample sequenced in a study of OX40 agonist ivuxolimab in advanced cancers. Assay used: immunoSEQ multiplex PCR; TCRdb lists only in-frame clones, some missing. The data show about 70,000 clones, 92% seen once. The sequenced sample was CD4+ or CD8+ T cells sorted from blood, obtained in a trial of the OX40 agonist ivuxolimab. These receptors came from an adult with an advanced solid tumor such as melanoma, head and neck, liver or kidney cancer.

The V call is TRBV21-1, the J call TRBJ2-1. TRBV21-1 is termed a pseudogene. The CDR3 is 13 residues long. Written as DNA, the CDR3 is TGTGCCAGCAGGGGAACCCAATACAATGAGCAGTTCTTC. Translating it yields CASRGTQYNEQFF.

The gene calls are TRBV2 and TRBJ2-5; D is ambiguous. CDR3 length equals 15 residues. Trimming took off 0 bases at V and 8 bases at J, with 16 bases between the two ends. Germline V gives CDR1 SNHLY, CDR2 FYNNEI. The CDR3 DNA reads TGTGCCAGCAGTGAAGCGGCCACCCCGTCGGCTACCCAGTACTTC. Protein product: CASSEAATPSATQYF.

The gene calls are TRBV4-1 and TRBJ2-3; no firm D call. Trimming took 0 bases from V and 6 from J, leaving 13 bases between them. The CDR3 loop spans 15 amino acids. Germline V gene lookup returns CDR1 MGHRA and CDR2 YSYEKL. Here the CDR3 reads CASSQEPLTADTQYF. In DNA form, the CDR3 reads TGCGCCAGCAGCCAAGAACCCCTGACGGCCGATACGCAGTATTTT.